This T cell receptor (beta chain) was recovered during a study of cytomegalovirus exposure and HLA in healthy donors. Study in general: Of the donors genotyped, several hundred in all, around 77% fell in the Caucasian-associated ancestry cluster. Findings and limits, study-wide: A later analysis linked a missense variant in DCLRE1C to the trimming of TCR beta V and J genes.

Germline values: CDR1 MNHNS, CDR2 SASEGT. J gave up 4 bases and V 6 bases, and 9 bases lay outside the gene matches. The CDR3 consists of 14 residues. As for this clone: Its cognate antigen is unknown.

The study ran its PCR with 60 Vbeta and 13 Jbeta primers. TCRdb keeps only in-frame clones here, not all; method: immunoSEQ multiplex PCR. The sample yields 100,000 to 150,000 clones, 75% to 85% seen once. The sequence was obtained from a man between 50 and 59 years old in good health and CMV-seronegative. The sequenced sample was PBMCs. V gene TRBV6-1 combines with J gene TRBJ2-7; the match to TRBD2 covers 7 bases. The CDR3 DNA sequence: TGTGCCAGCAGAGCGGGACGTTGGGAGTACGAGCAGTACTTC. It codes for CASRAGRWEYEQYF.